The 7 T cell receptor beta chains presented below share a single source sample, sequenced in a study of blood T cell repertoires in COVID-19 (dated by TCRdb to 2019 to 2021). Library creation used the immunoSEQ multiplex PCR assay. TCRdb took over this immuneACCESS table, retaining in-frame rearrangements with V and J assigned. Such tables are incomplete; in checked studies, under half of the missing clones stem from an unresolved V gene, and the remainder is unexplained. The sample includes roughly 200,000 clones, with approximately 89% observed a single time. Of the sample, 5% to 8% falls within the top ten clones. Sequences were obtained from PBMCs or T cells enriched from blood (not recorded which). Every receptor here comes from a man aged 35-49 years who had recovered from COVID-19.

The genes are TRBV9 and TRBJ2-5; D is possibly TRBD1 (6 bases). Germline CDR1 reads SGDLS; CDR2 reads YYNGEE. V was trimmed by 5 bases and J by 4 bases, leaving 18 bases between them. The CDR3 consists of 15 residues. The CDR3 bases are TGTGCCAGCAGTCTCACAGGGTACTGGGGAGAGACCCAGTACTTC. Its translation: CASSLTGYWGETQYF.

The chain is built from TRBV10-2 and TRBJ1-2; the D is unclear. Germline loops: CDR1 WSHSY, CDR2 SAAADI. V was cut by 1 base and J by 0 bases, with 9 bases left in between. The CDR3 loop spans 15 amino acids. The DNA for the CDR3 is TGCGCCAGCAGTGAGTGGAGGTCTCCTAACTATGGCTACACCTTC. It specifies CASSEWRSPNYGYTF.

This sequence joins TRBV5-1 and TRBJ1-2, with TRBD1 matching 7 bases. J gave up 0 bases and V 0 bases, and 2 bases lay outside the gene matches. The CDR3 contains 15 residues. Germline CDR1 SGHRS, CDR2 YFSETQ. Here the CDR3 DNA reads TGCGCCAGCAGCTTGGAAGGGACAGCTAACTATGGCTACACCTTC. It is translated as CASSLEGTANYGYTF.

The chain is built from TRBV19 and TRBJ1-1, with D maybe TRBD1 (5 bases). The CDR3 contains 12 residues. Trimming removed 11 bases at V and 4 bases at J, with 14 bases between. Germline CDR1 is LNHDA and CDR2 is SQIVND (reference sequence). This CDR3 is CAGGGEGTEAFF. The CDR3 DNA reads as TGTGCCGGGGGGGGTGAGGGCACTGAAGCTTTCTTT.

The CDR3 here is CATQERGGLTNEQFF. The CDR3 nucleotides are TGTGCCACCCAGGAGAGGGGGGGCCTAACAAATGAGCAGTTCTTC. The V and J genes are TRBV24-1 and TRBJ2-1; TRBD2 might be the D (7 bases). The CDR3 contains 15 residues. The germline gives CDR1 KGHDR, CDR2 SFDVKD. Trimming took 9 bases from V and 7 from J, leaving 21 bases between them.

The rearrangement joins TRBV6-2 or TRBV6-3 to TRBJ2-7, with TRBD2 identical over 8 bases. With V trimmed by 2 bases and J by 4 bases, 13 bases remained unmatched. Per germline, CDR1 MNHEY and CDR2 SVGEGT. This CDR3 spans 17 amino acids. CDR3 bases: TGTGCCAGCAGTTACGCCCGGGGGGGGCGGGAGATGTACGAGCAGTACTTC. It yields the protein CASSYARGGREMYEQYF.

The CDR3 spells CSAELWAHGYTF. The CDR3 bases are TGCAGCGCTGAGTTATGGGCGCATGGCTACACCTTC. The V and J genes are TRBV29-1 and TRBJ1-2; D is undetermined. The length of the CDR3 is 12 residues. CDR1 and CDR2 from the germline V gene are SQVTM and ANQGSEA. V was cut by 7 bases and J by 6 bases, with 15 bases left in between. Using reference TRBV29-1 and TRBJ1-2 for the parts outside the CDR3, the full variable domain is SAVISQKPSRDICQRGTSLTIQCQVDSQVTMMFWYRQQPGQSLTLIATANQGSEATYESGFVIDKFPISRPNLTFSTLTVSNMSPEDSSIYLCSAELWAHGYTFGSGTRLTVV.